These 21 T cell receptor beta chains originate from one sample sequenced in a study of cytomegalovirus exposure and HLA in healthy donors. Primers for the PCR totalled 60 Vbeta and 13 Jbeta. Sequencing was performed with immunoSEQ multiplex PCR; in TCRdb, only in-frame clones are kept and a portion is missing. This sample has approximately 150,000 clones, with approximately 80% found just once. Source material: PBMCs. The receptor set was obtained from a woman aged 18 to 35 in good health and CMV-seropositive.

This clone was picked up one time. V is TRBV19 and J is TRBJ2-7, with D perhaps matching TRBD2 (6 bases). Trimming pared 5 bases from V and 0 bases from J, leaving 8 bases between. Per germline, CDR1 LNHDA and CDR2 SQIVND (reference sequence). This CDR3 has 13 residues. CDR3 bases: TGTGCCAGTAGTGGGGGGACCTCCTACGAGCAGTACTTC. It specifies CASSGGTSYEQYF.

The V call is TRBV7-9, the J call TRBJ1-1, with no clear D. This CDR3 region has 14 residues. The V gene's germline CDR1 is SEHNR and CDR2 FQNEAQ (reference sequence). The V and J ends lost 3 bases and 0 bases respectively, with 8 bases between them. CDR3 region: CASSLELMNTEAFF. The CDR3 nucleotides are TGTGCCAGCAGCTTGGAGCTAATGAACACTGAAGCTTTCTTT.

In DNA, the CDR3 is TGCGCCAGCAGCCAAGATCTAAGCGGGGGCTCTCCCGGGACCCAGTACTTC. Its protein product is CASSQDLSGGSPGTQYF. The rearrangement links TRBV4-3 to TRBJ2-5; 8 bases map to TRBD2. The V segment lost 0 bases and the J segment 7 bases; nucleotides outside the gene matches: 13. CDR1 LGHNA and CDR2 YSLEER come from the germline V gene. The CDR3 runs to 17 residues.

The CDR3 DNA sequence: TGTGCCAGCTCACCACCGAGCAGGGCCGATGGCTACACCTTC. Translating gives CASSPPSRADGYTF. V usage is TRBV18 and J usage is TRBJ1-2, with D tentatively TRBD1 (5 bases). V was pared by 0 bases and J by 6 bases, with 11 bases between. Per the germline V gene, CDR1 is KGHSH and CDR2 is LQKENI. This CDR3 comprises 14 residues.

The chain is built from TRBV5-6 and TRBJ1-2; D not resolved. This CDR3 contains 13 residues. Germline V lookup: CDR1 SGHDT, CDR2 YYEEEE. V lost 0 bases and J 8 bases, leaving 11 bases between the germline ends. CDR3 DNA: TGTGCCAGCAGCTTGGCCCCCAGGCAGGGCTACACCTTC. As protein: CASSLAPRQGYTF.

This clone was observed a single time. This chain connects TRBV13 to TRBJ1-3, with 7 positions matching TRBD1. The ends lost 0 bases at V and 4 bases at J; junction bases unmatched: 3. This CDR3 comprises 15 residues. Germline V gives CDR1 PRHDT, CDR2 FYEKMQ (reference sequence). The CDR3 bases are TGTGCCAGCAGCTTAGGCGTCAGGGGGGGAAACACCATATATTTT. Translated, it gives CASSLGVRGGNTIYF.

The J gene is TRBJ1-2, the V gene TRBV4-3, with 7 bases that match TRBD1. From germline, CDR1 is LGHNA and CDR2 YSLEER. The CDR3 consists of 17 residues. Unmatched junction bases numbered 11, after V lost 4 bases and J lost 0 bases. CDR3 in DNA: TGCGCCAGCAGCCTTGCGGAAGGGACAGATACTAACTATGGCTACACCTTC. As protein: CASSLAEGTDTNYGYTF.

The chain carries TRBV7-2 and TRBJ2-3, with TRBD2 as a possible D gene (7 bases). This CDR3 region has 15 residues. V was cut by 2 bases and J by 4 bases, with 13 bases left in between. In germline, CDR1 is SGHTA, CDR2 FQGNSA. CDR3 protein: CASSLRPGGADTQYF. The CDR3 DNA follows: TGTGCCAGCAGCTTAAGACCGGGGGGCGCAGATACGCAGTATTTT.

V is TRBV10-2 and J is TRBJ2-7, with TRBD1 as a possible D gene (6 bases). Trimming stripped 0 bases from V and 11 bases from J, with 11 bases between. The CDR3 is 12 residues long. CDR1 WSHSY and CDR2 SAAADI come from the germline V gene. The CDR3 DNA sequence: TGCGCCAGCAGTGAGTCCAGGGGATCCGAGTACTTC. Amino acid sequence: CASSESRGSEYF.

The V call is TRBV6-5, the J call TRBJ1-2; 9 bases fit TRBD1. Trimming removed 9 bases from V and 7 bases from J; junction bases left unmatched: 3. This CDR3 comprises 11 residues. Germline assignment: CDR1 MNHEY and CDR2 SVGAGI. CDR3 DNA: TGTGCCAGTACAGGGGGCTTTGGCTACACCTTC. Protein: CASTGGFGYTF.

The J gene is TRBJ2-1, the V gene TRBV29-1; TRBD1 matches at 7 bases. CDR1 and CDR2 (germline): SQVTM, ANQGSEA. V lost 5 bases to trimming and J lost 4 bases; unmatched junction nucleotides: 11. This CDR3 is built from 15 residues. CDR3: CSVRTDRLHYNEQFF. The CDR3 region has the DNA TGCAGCGTTCGGACGGACAGGCTACATTACAATGAGCAGTTCTTC.

The chain recombines TRBV30 with TRBJ1-3; D gene ambiguous. The ends were cut back, 0 bases at V and 4 bases at J, with 7 bases in the middle. Germline V gives CDR1 GTSNPN, CDR2 SVGIG (reference sequence). This CDR3 has 13 amino acids. CDR3 sequence: CAWSVQQGNTIYF. In nucleotides, the CDR3 is TGTGCCTGGAGTGTACAACAGGGAAACACCATATATTTT.

The DNA of the CDR3 is TGCGCCAGCAAGGGACAGCAGAACACTGAAGCTTTCTTT. This codes for CASKGQQNTEAFF. The rearrangement uses TRBV5-1 and TRBJ1-1, with 7 bases that match TRBD1. Germline V CDR1 and CDR2: SGHRS, YFSETQ. The CDR3 covers 13 residues. The junction had 3 bases not matched to a gene; V was cut back by 6 bases and J by 1 base.

In DNA, the CDR3 is TGTGCCAGCAGCTTGGGGTCCGGACAGGGGGCGAATGAAGCTTTCTTT. Protein product: CASSLGSGQGANEAFF. The rearrangement links TRBV5-6 to TRBJ1-1; TRBD1 matches at 11 bases. V shed 0 bases, J shed 7 bases, and the junction held 8 bases outside the gene matches. This CDR3 has 16 residues. Germline V lookup: CDR1 SGHDT, CDR2 YYEEEE.

The chain links TRBV16 to TRBJ1-2; a possible D gene is TRBD1 (5 bases). Germline CDR1 is KGHSY and CDR2 is FQNENV. CDR3 length: 16 amino acids. The V gene lost 8 bases and the J gene lost 6 bases, with 25 bases spanning the gap. CDR3 nucleotide sequence: TGTGCCAGCCCTACCACCCGGGACTTACTCTCGAATGGCTACACCTTC. Translating gives CASPTTRDLLSNGYTF.

The chain links TRBV7-2 to TRBJ2-5, with 9 bases matching TRBD2. The junction had 8 bases not matched to a gene; V was cut back by 3 bases and J by 9 bases. The germline CDR1 and CDR2 sequences are SGHTA and FQGNSA. The CDR3 is 14 residues long. The CDR3 region is CASSFQRLAAAQYF. The CDR3 coding sequence is TGTGCCAGCAGCTTCCAAAGACTAGCGGCGGCCCAGTACTTC.

Concerning this clone itself: One junction end disagrees with the germline gene, perhaps due to a read error. The genes are TRBV30 and TRBJ2-1; 10 bases fit TRBD2. Germline V gives CDR1 GTSNPN, CDR2 SVGIG (reference sequence). The CDR3 runs to 21 residues. The CDR3 sequence: CAWRGGVGLAGAPTGDGEQLF. Here the CDR3 DNA reads TGTGCCTGGAGGGGAGGGGTGGGGCTAGCGGGGGCCCCCACGGGCGACGGGGAGCAGCTCTTC.

The V gene is TRBV2, the J gene TRBJ2-3; 10 bases are shared with TRBD2. Germline values: CDR1 SNHLY, CDR2 FYNNEI. This CDR3 has 16 amino acids. Trimming at V came to 8 bases and at J to 2 bases, leaving 10 bases not matched to a gene. The CDR3 nucleotides read TGTGCCAGCGAGTCTAGCGGGGGCGCCAACACAGATACGCAGTATTTT. Amino acids: CASESSGGANTDTQYF.

This clone was seen only once. This chain links TRBV28 with TRBJ1-5, with a tentative D call TRBD1 (6 bases). This CDR3 is built from 18 residues. Trimming removed 5 bases from V and 0 bases from J, with 20 bases in between. CDR1 and CDR2 from the germline V gene are MDHEN and SYDVKM. CDR3 protein: CASSPPGQSLNSNQPQHF. In DNA form, the CDR3 reads TGTGCCAGCAGTCCCCCCGGACAGTCACTAAATAGCAATCAGCCCCAGCATTTT. Drawing the rest from reference TRBV28 and TRBJ1-5, the complete variable domain is DVKVTQSSRYLVKRTGEKVFLECVQDMDHENMFWYRQDPGLGLRLIYFSYDVKMKEKGDIPEGYSVSREKKERFSLILESASTNQTSMYLCASSPPGQSLNSNQPQHFGDGTRLSIL.

This clone was found once. The chain carries TRBV6-1 and TRBJ2-7; D might be TRBD1 (6 bases). Germline V gives CDR1 MNHNS, CDR2 SASEGT. The germline V and J ends were trimmed by 0 bases and 1 base, with 10 bases remaining between them. The CDR3 runs 15 residues. The CDR3 sequence: CASSEAPDRSYEQYF. Here the CDR3 DNA reads TGTGCCAGCAGTGAAGCCCCGGACAGATCCTACGAGCAGTACTTC.

The J gene is TRBJ1-1, the V gene TRBV5-6; 8 bases line up with TRBD1. CDR3 length equals 15 residues. V lost 2 bases, J lost 3 bases, and 6 bases stayed unmatched. CDR1 SGHDT and CDR2 YYEEEE come from the germline V gene. This chain's CDR3 is CASSFETGGDTEAFF. The CDR3 DNA reads as TGTGCCAGCAGCTTCGAAACAGGGGGGGACACTGAAGCTTTCTTT.